The clone carrying this TCR beta chain was counted ten times or more. Its antigen is unknown. V lost 7 bases and J 0 bases, leaving 9 bases between the germline ends. CDR3 length: 13 amino acids. CDR1 is SGHNT and CDR2 is YENEEA in the germline V gene. The data were obtained in a study of T cells in Graves' hyperthyroidism and ophthalmopathy. Study at large: Peripheral blood samples were taken at initial diagnosis, prior to any treatment.

Findings and caveats of the study: Most thyroid clonotypes that were expanded above 0.001 also turned up in blood. With a median lead of around 6.7 months before onset, the model predicted ophthalmopathy.

The study included ophthalmopathy patients with Clinical Activity Score at least 3, NOSPECS grade at least 4 and duration under 3 months. Amplification of TCR beta CDR3 regions was performed using RNA transcripts as template. Primed by the HTBI set, a first-round RT-PCR was run on the TCR CDR3. TCRdb reprocessed the multiplex PCR reads via MiXCR and lists one record per CDR3 protein. The data hold about 400,000 distinct CDR3 sequences, with about 14% observed a single time. This receptor was taken from a woman aged 30 to 39 with Graves' ophthalmopathy. The J gene is TRBJ1-1, the V gene TRBV11-3; maybe TRBD1 (5 bases). The sequenced material came from blood. CDR3 DNA: TGTGCCAGCACTAAGGGGATGAACACTGAAGCTTTCTTT. Translating gives CASTKGMNTEAFF.